This T cell receptor beta chain was observed in a study of T cells after somatic rescue of genetic block (dated by TCRdb to about 2020). Regarding the research as a whole: What the study looked at was long-term robustness, specifically in a T-cell system that came about through somatic rescue of a genetic block in T-cell development.

Library prep was done by the immunoSEQ multiplex PCR assay. Imported from immuneACCESS, the table was reduced by TCRdb to in-frame sequences with V and J called. These copies leave out some clones; in studies compared against another copy, an unresolved V gene accounts for under half, and the cause of the remainder is not known. The sample yields 11,000 to 15,000 clones; about 72% were counted once. The top ten hold around 30% of the sample. To note about this clone: Its binding antigen is unknown. The input lacks base qualities; no much larger clone sits a single base away.

Trimming takes 7 bases off V and 3 bases off J; junction bases not matched to a gene: 11. The CDR3 spans 15 residues, from the cysteine through the phenylalanine. Of the read, only the CDR3 DNA is kept; its 45 bases are in frame from base 1. The germline V gene gives CDR1 as SQVTM and CDR2 as ANQGSEA. The rearrangement combines TRBV29-1 with TRBJ2-3; 9 central bases correspond to TRBD2. The sequenced material came from peripheral blood mononuclear cells (PBMCs). The sequence came from a man between 18 and 29 years old. The DNA sequence is as follows: TGCAGCGCCTGGGGCGGCGGGGGGGCAACAGATACGCAGTATTTT. The encoded protein is CSAWGGGGATDTQYF.